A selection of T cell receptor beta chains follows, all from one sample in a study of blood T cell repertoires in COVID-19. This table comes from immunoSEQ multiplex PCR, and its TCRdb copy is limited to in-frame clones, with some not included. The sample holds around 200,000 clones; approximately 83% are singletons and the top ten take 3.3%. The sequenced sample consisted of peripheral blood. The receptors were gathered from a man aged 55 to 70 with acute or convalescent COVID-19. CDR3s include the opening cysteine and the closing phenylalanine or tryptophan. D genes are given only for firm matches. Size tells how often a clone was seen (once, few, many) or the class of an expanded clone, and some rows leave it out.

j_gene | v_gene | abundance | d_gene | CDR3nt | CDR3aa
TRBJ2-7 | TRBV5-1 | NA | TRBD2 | TGCGCCAGCAGCCCGGGGGGGGCCAGCTCCTACGAGCAGTACTTC | CASSPGGASSYEQYF
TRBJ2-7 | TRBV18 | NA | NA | TGTGCCAGCTCACCCACCCGGGAGGAGCAGTACTTC | CASSPTREEQYF
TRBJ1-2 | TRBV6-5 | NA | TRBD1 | TGTGCCAGCATCAAGACAGGGGGTGGTAACTATGGCTACACCTTC | CASIKTGGGNYGYTF
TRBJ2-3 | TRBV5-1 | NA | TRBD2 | TGCGCCAGCCGTTGGACTAGCGGGAGGGCCGGTCGGGGGCAGTATTTT | CASRWTSGRAGRGQYF
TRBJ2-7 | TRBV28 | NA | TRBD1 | TGTGCCAGCAGTTCCGGGACAGGGGCCTTGAGGGAGCAGTACTTC | CASSSGTGALREQYF
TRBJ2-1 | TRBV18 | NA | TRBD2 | TGTGCCAGCTCACCAATCCGCGGGAGGGCCCGCGGTGAGCAGTTCTTC | CASSPIRGRARGEQFF
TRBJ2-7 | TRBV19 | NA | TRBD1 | TGTGCCAGTAGTACCCCGGGACAGGGGATCACCGAGCAGTACTTC | CASSTPGQGITEQYF
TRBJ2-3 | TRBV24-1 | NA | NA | TGTGCCACCGGGGCAGGGTCCACAGATACGCAGTATTTT | CATGAGSTDTQYF
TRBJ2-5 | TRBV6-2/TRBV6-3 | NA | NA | TGTGCCAGCAGCCACCCCGGCGGGTCTGGCGGTGGGACCCAGTACTTC | CASSHPGGSGGGTQYF
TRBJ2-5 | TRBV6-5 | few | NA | TGTGCCAGCTCTGCACCGGGGGAGACCCAGTACTTC | CASSAPGETQYF
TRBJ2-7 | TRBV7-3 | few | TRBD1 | TGTGCCAGCAGCCGAGACAGGGGGCGCGAGCAGTACTTC | CASSRDRGREQYF
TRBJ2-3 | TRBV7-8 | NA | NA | TGTGCCAGCAGCCACAGGGACGCTAGCACAGATACGCAGTATTTT | CASSHRDASTDTQYF
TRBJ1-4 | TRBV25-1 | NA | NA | TGTGCCAGCAGTGTGGGGGGGCTGGCAACTAATGAAAAACTGTTTTTT | CASSVGGLATNEKLFF
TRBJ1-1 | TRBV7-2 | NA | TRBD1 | TGTGCCAGCAGCTTAGCAGGGGGCCTCACTGAAGCTTTCTTT | CASSLAGGLTEAFF
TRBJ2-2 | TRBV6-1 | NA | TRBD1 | TGTGCCAGCAGTGATGCAGGGGGCTTAACCACCGGGGAGCTGTTTTTT | CASSDAGGLTTGELFF
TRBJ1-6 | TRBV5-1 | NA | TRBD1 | TGCGCCAGCAGTCTCCTGGGACAGGGGGAATCACCCCTCCACTTT | CASSLLGQGESPLHF
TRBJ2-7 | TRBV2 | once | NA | TGTGCCAGCACCGGAGCGGGGCAGGGGAATAGGGAGCAGTACTTC | CASTGAGQGNREQYF
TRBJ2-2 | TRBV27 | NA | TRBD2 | TGTGCCAGCGGCCCTAGCGGGAGTGTCGGGGAGCTGTTTTTT | CASGPSGSVGELFF
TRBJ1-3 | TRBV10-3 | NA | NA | TGTGCCATCAGTGCCGCCGACAGTTCTGGAAACACCATATATTTT | CAISAADSSGNTIYF
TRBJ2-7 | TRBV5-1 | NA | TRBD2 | TGCGCCAGCAGCTTGGAGGGCGGGGGATCAGGCGAGCAGTACTTC | CASSLEGGGSGEQYF
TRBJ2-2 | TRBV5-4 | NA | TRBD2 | TGTGCCAGCAGCTCGGACGGCGGCGGGAGAAGTACCGGGGAGCTGTTTTTT | CASSSDGGGRSTGELFF
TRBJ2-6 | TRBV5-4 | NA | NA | TGTGCCAGCAGCTTGCAGGGGGGCTCGGCTGGGGCCAACGTCCTGACTTTC | CASSLQGGSAGANVLTF